This T cell receptor (beta chain) appears in the sequencing data of a study of cytomegalovirus exposure and HLA in healthy donors. Study background: Among about 179 million T cells, an earlier analysis found 117 million unique TCR beta sequences. Overall study findings and caveats: Per a prior analysis, the majority of TCR beta V segments were productive roughly 90% or roughly 30% of the time. Later on, a genetic analysis was performed. It linked a missense variant in DCLRE1C with V- and J-gene trimming of TCR beta.

Researchers ran the PCR with 60 Vbeta and 13 Jbeta primers. Measured with immunoSEQ multiplex PCR; TCRdb has only the in-frame clones, and not every one. The table lists around 210,000 clones. As to this clone: Its antigen is unidentified.

Losses at the gene ends were 6 bases for V and 5 bases for J; bases not matched to a gene: 4. Per germline, CDR1 LNHDA and CDR2 SQIVND (reference sequence). CDR3 length: 13 residues. The clonotype was recovered from a girl aged 2-10 years in good health and CMV-seropositive. The J gene is TRBJ2-5, the V gene TRBV19; 9 bases match TRBD1. Sequencing was done on a sample of PBMCs. The CDR3 reads CASRGTGRETQYF. The CDR3 DNA reads as TGTGCCAGTAGAGGGACAGGGAGGGAGACCCAGTACTTC. The whole variable domain, remainder taken from reference TRBV19 and TRBJ2-5, is DGGITQSPKYLFRKEGQNVTLSCEQNLNHDAMYWYRQDPGQGLRLIYYSQIVNDFQKGDIAEGYSVSREKKESFPLTVTSAQKNPTAFYLCASRGTGRETQYFGPGTRLLVL.